This T cell receptor (beta chain) was sequenced for a study of T cells expressing NK-cell markers. For the study at large: Sorted CD3+CD56-NKG2C+, CD3+CD56+NKG2C- and CD3+CD56+NKG2C+ T cells were the source of the TCR beta repertoires. Study-level points and caveats: For several donors, these clonotypes were likewise the leading ones in the CD3+CD56-NKG2C+ fraction.

This CDR3 comprises 16 residues. Germline loops: CDR1 LGHDT, CDR2 YNNKEL (reference sequence). Comment on this clonotype: Its cognate antigen is unknown.

TCRdb processed the 5' RACE reads again and assigns one entry to each CDR3 protein, with no DNA. The specimen's table records some 150,000 distinct CDR3 sequences. This receptor was taken from a man between 18 and 35 years old in good health. The sample comprised blood T cells: a sorted CD56 or NKG2C T cell subset, CD4+ or CD8+ T cells, or bulk PBMC T cells (not recorded which). This rearrangement joins TRBV3-1 to TRBJ1-1; TCRdb names TRBD1, which stays unverified in the absence of DNA. The CDR3 spells CASSHLLLGRNTEAFF.